The rows below give T cell receptor beta chains drawn from one sample of a study of PD-1 blockade in mismatch repair-deficient tumors. Sequenced by immunoSEQ multiplex PCR; TCRdb stores in-frame clones only, minus some. The repertoire has about 110,000 clones, 65% to 80% of them found once; the top ten carry approximately 5%. Sequenced here: peripheral blood, sampled about 60 weeks after starting pembrolizumab. The receptor set was obtained from an adult with mismatch repair-deficient cancer. The CDR3 runs from the conserved cysteine through the conserved F or W. A D gene is named only where the DNA matches it firmly.

d_call,v_call,j_call,cdr3_nt,cdr3_aa
NA,TRBV29-1,TRBJ1-4,TGCAGCGGGCAGAGGGCGGGTGAAAAACTGTTTTTT,CSGQRAGEKLFF
NA,TRBV15,TRBJ2-1,TGTGCCACCAGCAGAGATCAACTAGCTTCCTACAATGAGCAGTTCTTC,CATSRDQLASYNEQFF
TRBD1,TRBV10-3,TRBJ2-7,TGTGCCATCAGTGACGCAGGGGGCTATGGCGAGCAGTACTTC,CAISDAGGYGEQYF
NA,TRBV11-3,TRBJ1-1,TGTGCCAGCAGCCTCAATAGAAGGGGGAACACTGAAGCTTTCTTT,CASSLNRRGNTEAFF
NA,TRBV20-1,TRBJ1-2,TGCAGTGCTAGAGTTGGCGTTGGCTACACCTTC,CSARVGVGYTF
NA,TRBV7-2,TRBJ2-5,TGTGCCAGCAGCTTTAGCAGCGGAGTCCAAGAGACCCAGTACTTC,CASSFSSGVQETQYF
NA,TRBV2,TRBJ2-5,TGTGCCAGCATGAGGGACGTACAAGAGACCCAGTACTTC,CASMRDVQETQYF
NA,TRBV29-1,TRBJ1-2,TGCAGCGTGACACAGAGGAACTATGGCTACACCTTC,CSVTQRNYGYTF
NA,TRBV7-2,TRBJ1-5,TGTGCCAGCAGACTGGACGGAAGGGTGAATCAGCCCCAGCATTTT,CASRLDGRVNQPQHF
NA,TRBV19,TRBJ2-3,TGTGCCAGTAGTGTTCTTGGTACGCAGTATTTT,CASSVLGTQYF
TRBD1,TRBV7-8,TRBJ1-5,TGTGCCAGCAGCCAGACAGGGAACAATCAGCCCCAGCATTTT,CASSQTGNNQPQHF
TRBD1,TRBV7-9,TRBJ2-7,TGTGCCAGCAGGAACTACCAGGGACAGGACTACGAGCAGTACTTC,CASRNYQGQDYEQYF
TRBD1,TRBV19,TRBJ1-1,TGTGCCAGTAGCGAGGACAGGGCGAACACTGAAGCTTTCTTT,CASSEDRANTEAFF
TRBD1,TRBV7-3,TRBJ2-3,TGTGCCAGCAGCCCGGACAGGGTCCCAGATACGCAGTATTTT,CASSPDRVPDTQYF
NA,TRBV7-9,TRBJ2-7,TGTGCCAGCAGCCGTGAGGGGGGCGGGACCTACGAGCAGTACTTC,CASSREGGGTYEQYF
NA,TRBV5-1,TRBJ2-3,TGCGCCAGCAGCCCAGGGGTTACTAGCACAGATACGCAGTATTTT,CASSPGVTSTDTQYF